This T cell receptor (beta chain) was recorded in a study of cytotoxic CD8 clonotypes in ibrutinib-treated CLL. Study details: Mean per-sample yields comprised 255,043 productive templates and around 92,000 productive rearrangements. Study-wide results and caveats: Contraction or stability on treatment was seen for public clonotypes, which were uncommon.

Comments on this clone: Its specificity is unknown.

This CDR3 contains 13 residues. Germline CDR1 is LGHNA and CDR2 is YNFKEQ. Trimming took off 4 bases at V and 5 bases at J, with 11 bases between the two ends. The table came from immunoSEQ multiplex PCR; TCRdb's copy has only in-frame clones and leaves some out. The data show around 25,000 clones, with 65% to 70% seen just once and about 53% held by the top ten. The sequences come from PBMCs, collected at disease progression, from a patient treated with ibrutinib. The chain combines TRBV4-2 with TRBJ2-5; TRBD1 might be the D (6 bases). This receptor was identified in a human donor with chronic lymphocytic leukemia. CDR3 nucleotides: TGTGCCAGCAGCCCGGGACACGCCGAGACCCAGTACTTC. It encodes CASSPGHAETQYF.